The clone carrying this T cell receptor (beta chain) turned up a few times. Its antigen is not identified. The data are from a study of CD8 T cells in ankylosing spondylitis. Regarding the study as a whole: Matched ankylosing spondylitis synovial fluid reportedly showed significant enrichment of disease-linked clones. Disease-associated clonotypes exhibited CD8+ identity and were relatively infrequent in peripheral blood. Earlier authors reported some of these motif variants in reactive arthritis synovial fluid and blood.

Losses at the gene ends were 6 bases for V and 8 bases for J; bases not matched to a gene: 12. The CDR3 length is 16 residues. A quantitative 5'-RACE method, one with molecular barcodes, was used to make TCR beta libraries. TCRdb reprocessed the 5' RACE reads with MiXCR, giving one entry per CDR3 protein. This table has around 250,000 distinct CDR3 sequences, 30% to 40% appearing once. This sequence was found in a male donor with ankylosing spondylitis or in good health (not recorded which). Source material: blood, either unsorted or a sorted T cell fraction (not recorded which). The V gene is TRBV12-3 or TRBV12-4, the J gene TRBJ2-1; 11 bases are a match to TRBD2. CDR3: CASSVYGSGGADEQFF. DNA of the CDR3: TGTGCCAGCAGCGTCTATGGTAGCGGGGGGGCGGATGAGCAGTTCTTC.